These T cell receptor beta chains were read from a single sample in a study of T cells in Graves' hyperthyroidism and ophthalmopathy. TCRdb redid the calling of the multiplex PCR reads with MiXCR, one entry per CDR3 protein. The repertoire holds 500,000 to 600,000 distinct CDR3 sequences, with 46% as singletons. Sequenced material: peripheral blood or thyroid tissue (not recorded which). The receptors stem from an adult woman with Graves' disease, either hyperthyroidism or ophthalmopathy (not recorded which). Both conserved end residues are part of each CDR3. A D gene is named only where the DNA matches it firmly. Where a row states a size, it is once, few, many or the class of an expanded clone; other rows omit it.

V gene	J gene	clone size	D gene	CDR3 protein	CDR3 DNA
TRBV5-1	TRBJ2-5	many	NA	CASSQGTAGETQYF	TGCGCCAGCAGCCAAGGCACAGCGGGAGAGACCCAGTACTTC
TRBV7-9	TRBJ2-5	NA	TRBD1	CASSVRDRASQETQYF	TGTGCCAGCAGCGTCCGGGACAGGGCCTCCCAAGAGACCCAGTACTTC
TRBV9	TRBJ2-3	many	TRBD2	CASSGTSGGDTQYF	TGTGCCAGCAGCGGGACTAGCGGTGGGGATACGCAGTATTTT
TRBV7-9	TRBJ1-2	NA	TRBD1	CASSRDRRFYGYTF	TGTGCCAGCAGCCGGGACAGGCGCTTCTATGGCTACACCTTC
TRBV29-1	TRBJ1-2	NA	NA	CSVRDMRGEYGYTF	TGCAGCGTTAGGGACATGAGGGGAGAGTATGGCTACACCTTC
TRBV5-1	TRBJ2-3	NA	NA	CASRIVPTTSTDTQYF	TGCGCCAGCAGGATAGTACCCACGACTAGCACAGATACGCAGTATTTT
TRBV5-1	TRBJ2-7	many	NA	CASSPGHSLREQYF	TGCGCCAGCAGCCCGGGGCACAGTCTGAGGGAGCAGTACTTC
TRBV20-1	TRBJ2-2	many	NA	CSAQGINTGELFF	TGCAGTGCCCAGGGAATTAACACCGGGGAGCTGTTTTTT
TRBV20-1	TRBJ1-5	NA	NA	CSARVRQTMGQPQHF	TGCAGTGCTAGAGTACGGCAGACGATGGGTCAGCCCCAGCATTTT
TRBV6-2/TRBV6-3	TRBJ2-7	many	NA	CASSFMNYEQYF	TGTGCCAGCAGTTTCATGAACTACGAGCAGTACTTC
TRBV20-1	TRBJ1-6	many	TRBD1	CSARDSITGGNSPLHF	TGCAGTGCTAGAGATTCTATAACAGGGGGGAATTCACCCCTCCACTTT
TRBV15	TRBJ2-5	NA	NA	CATSSLGGGETQYF	TGTGCCACCAGCAGCTTAGGGGGAGGCGAGACCCAGTACTTC
TRBV19	TRBJ1-2	few	NA	CASSRNMYGYTF	TGTGCCAGTAGTCGCAACATGTATGGCTACACCTTC
TRBV6-5	TRBJ1-2	NA	TRBD1	CASALGQGSYGYTF	TGTGCCAGCGCGTTAGGACAGGGAAGCTATGGCTACACCTTC
TRBV7-3	TRBJ2-5	NA	TRBD2	CASSTSAGVAGVQETQYF	TGTGCCAGCAGCACATCGGCGGGAGTGGCGGGAGTCCAAGAGACCCAGTACTTC
TRBV5-1	TRBJ1-1	many	NA	CASSGDSNTEAFF	TGCGCCAGCAGCGGCGACTCGAACACTGAAGCTTTCTTT
TRBV20-1	TRBJ1-5	NA	NA	CSAASGGSNQPQHF	TGCAGTGCAGCTTCCGGGGGTAGCAATCAGCCCCAGCATTTT
TRBV11-3	TRBJ2-3	NA	NA	CASSLGGYTDTQYF	TGTGCCAGCAGCTTAGGAGGCTACACAGATACGCAGTATTTT
TRBV4-1	TRBJ2-7	NA	NA	CASSQERPQGSYEQYF	TGCGCCAGCAGCCAAGAGCGTCCCCAGGGGTCCTACGAGCAGTACTTC
TRBV20-1	TRBJ1-1	NA	NA	CSAPPPDNTEAFF	TGCAGTGCTCCCCCGCCCGATAACACTGAAGCTTTCTTT
TRBV7-2	TRBJ2-7	NA	TRBD1	CASSYDRANEQYF	TGTGCCAGCAGCTACGACAGGGCCAACGAGCAGTACTTC
TRBV15	TRBJ2-5	many	TRBD1	CATSSRQGSETQYF	TGTGCCACCAGCAGCAGACAGGGTAGCGAGACCCAGTACTTC
TRBV6-2/TRBV6-3	TRBJ1-2	NA	NA	CASSMGDGYTF	TGTGCCAGCTCGATGGGGGATGGCTACACCTTC
TRBV5-1	TRBJ1-1	many	TRBD1	CASKGQGAGAEAFF	TGCGCCAGCAAGGGACAGGGGGCGGGGGCTGAAGCTTTCTTT
TRBV28	TRBJ2-7	few	TRBD1	CASKGQGYYEQYF	TGTGCCAGCAAGGGACAGGGCTACTACGAGCAGTACTTC
TRBV6-6	TRBJ1-5	many	TRBD1	CASRRQGVEPQHF	TGTGCCAGCAGGAGACAGGGGGTAGAGCCCCAGCATTTT
TRBV7-2	TRBJ1-6	NA	NA	CASSLNGGRLSPLHF	TGTGCCAGCAGCTTAAACGGAGGGAGGTTGTCACCCCTCCACTTT
TRBV7-9	TRBJ1-1	NA	NA	CAISDREPNTEAFF	TGTGCCATCAGTGACCGGGAACCGAACACTGAAGCTTTCTTT
TRBV4-2	TRBJ2-7	many	TRBD2	CASSPTSSGRAYEQYF	TGTGCCAGCAGCCCAACGTCTAGCGGGAGGGCCTACGAGCAGTACTTC
TRBV7-9	TRBJ1-6	few	NA	CASSLEFGDSPLHF	TGTGCCAGCAGCTTAGAGTTTGGGGATTCACCCCTCCACTTT
TRBV4-3	TRBJ2-6	NA	NA	CASSQLDLISGANVLTF	TGCGCCAGCAGCCAATTAGACCTGATCTCTGGGGCCAACGTCCTGACTTTC
TRBV13	TRBJ1-1	many	NA	CASSRRREMNTEAFF	TGTGCCAGCAGCCGGCGCAGGGAGATGAACACTGAAGCTTTCTTT
TRBV7-2	TRBJ1-2	NA	NA	CASSLLRQDLPYGYTF	TGTGCCAGCAGCTTACTTCGGCAGGACCTACCTTATGGCTACACCTTC
TRBV7-9	TRBJ1-6	NA	NA	CASSLPGLFNSPLHF	TGTGCCAGCAGCTTACCGGGGCTTTTTAATTCACCCCTCCACTTT
TRBV20-1	TRBJ2-7	NA	NA	CSARKPRRGGLF	TGCAGTGCTAGAAAGCCCCGCCGAGGGGGGCTCTTC
TRBV19	TRBJ2-5	many	TRBD2	CASAGTSGPTGTQYF	TGTGCCAGTGCAGGGACTAGCGGACCCACAGGGACCCAGTACTTC
TRBV4-1	TRBJ2-7	many	NA	CASSQIDNSYEQYF	TGCGCCAGCAGCCAAATCGACAACTCCTACGAGCAGTACTTC
TRBV9	TRBJ2-7	few	TRBD1	CASSVGTGYYEQYF	TGTGCCAGCAGCGTGGGGACAGGGTATTACGAGCAGTACTTC
TRBV9	TRBJ2-2	many	NA	CASTRQTTNTGELFF	TGTGCCAGTACCCGACAGACTACGAACACCGGGGAGCTGTTTTTT
TRBV10-3	TRBJ2-7	NA	NA	CAISYNNPGVQYF	TGTGCCATCAGCTACAATAACCCGGGAGTGCAGTACTTC
TRBV20-1	TRBJ1-1	few	NA	CSADKGQPMNTEAFF	TGCAGTGCTGATAAAGGACAGCCGATGAACACTGAAGCTTTCTTT
TRBV12-3/TRBV12-4	TRBJ1-1	NA	NA	CASSPDSSEAFF	TGTGCCAGCAGCCCAGACAGTTCTGAAGCTTTCTTT
TRBV10-2	TRBJ2-6	NA	NA	CASRTAGANVLTF	TGCGCCAGCAGAACTGCTGGGGCCAACGTCCTGACTTTC